These T cell receptor beta chains were read from a single sample in a study of T cell changes during pregnancy in multiple sclerosis. Assay used: immunoSEQ multiplex PCR; TCRdb lists only in-frame clones, some missing. The sample records 42,000 or so clones, roughly 85% being singletons. The sample in question was CD4+ T cells from peripheral blood mononuclear cells, obtained after pregnancy. These receptors were taken from a female donor with multiple sclerosis, enrolled in a pregnancy study. Both conserved end residues are part of each CDR3. D genes are given only for firm matches. Only some rows state a clone size, as once, few, many or a class for expanded clones.

abundance: -
j_gene: TRBJ1-2
d_gene: -
v_gene: TRBV7-9
CDR3aa: CASSLQGTYGYTF
CDR3nt: TGTGCCAGCAGCTTACAGGGAACCTATGGCTACACCTTC

abundance: -
j_gene: TRBJ1-1
d_gene: TRBD1
v_gene: TRBV7-9
CDR3aa: CASSEIQGVDTEAFF
CDR3nt: TGTGCCAGCAGCGAAATACAGGGGGTGGACACTGAAGCTTTCTTT

abundance: once
j_gene: TRBJ1-1
d_gene: -
v_gene: TRBV28
CDR3aa: CASWDLNTEAFF
CDR3nt: TGTGCCAGCTGGGACTTGAACACTGAAGCTTTCTTT

abundance: -
j_gene: TRBJ1-6
d_gene: -
v_gene: TRBV2
CDR3aa: CASSVRTYNSPLHF
CDR3nt: TGTGCCAGCAGTGTGAGGACCTATAATTCACCCCTCCACTTT

abundance: -
j_gene: TRBJ2-5
d_gene: TRBD2
v_gene: TRBV7-9
CDR3aa: CASSLVTGLAGGRETQYF
CDR3nt: TGTGCCAGCAGCTTAGTCACTGGATTAGCGGGGGGTAGAGAGACCCAGTACTTC

abundance: -
j_gene: TRBJ2-5
d_gene: -
v_gene: TRBV5-1
CDR3aa: CASSNGHLGETQYF
CDR3nt: TGCGCCAGCAGCAATGGACACCTTGGAGAGACCCAGTACTTC

abundance: -
j_gene: TRBJ1-6
d_gene: -
v_gene: TRBV19
CDR3aa: CASSMDAQYNSPLHF
CDR3nt: TGTGCCAGTAGTATGGATGCACAGTATAATTCACCCCTCCACTTT

abundance: -
j_gene: TRBJ2-5
d_gene: TRBD1
v_gene: TRBV7-9
CDR3aa: CASSRGQGMETQYF
CDR3nt: TGTGCCAGCAGCCGCGGACAGGGGATGGAGACCCAGTACTTC

abundance: -
j_gene: TRBJ1-5
d_gene: TRBD1
v_gene: TRBV19
CDR3aa: CASSIGGPDRGLEQPQHF
CDR3nt: TGTGCCAGTAGTATTGGGGGTCCGGACAGGGGGCTGGAACAGCCCCAGCATTTT

abundance: -
j_gene: TRBJ2-5
d_gene: -
v_gene: TRBV5-1
CDR3aa: CASSLVQGTETQYF
CDR3nt: TGCGCCAGCAGCTTGGTTCAGGGGACAGAGACCCAGTACTTC

abundance: -
j_gene: TRBJ2-3
d_gene: -
v_gene: TRBV7-3
CDR3aa: CASSRMGFPTDTQYF
CDR3nt: TGTGCCAGCAGCCGCATGGGCTTCCCGACAGATACGCAGTATTTT

abundance: -
j_gene: TRBJ2-2
d_gene: -
v_gene: TRBV29-1
CDR3aa: CSVVEDTNTGELFF
CDR3nt: TGCAGCGTTGTTGAGGATACGAACACCGGGGAGCTGTTTTTT

abundance: -
j_gene: TRBJ1-5
d_gene: -
v_gene: TRBV2
CDR3aa: CASSDGRYGQPQHF
CDR3nt: TGTGCCAGCAGTGACGGGAGGTACGGTCAGCCCCAGCATTTT

abundance: -
j_gene: TRBJ1-3
d_gene: TRBD1
v_gene: TRBV10-2
CDR3aa: CASWDRGENTIYF
CDR3nt: TGCGCCAGCTGGGACAGGGGGGAAAACACCATATATTTT

abundance: -
j_gene: TRBJ2-7
d_gene: -
v_gene: TRBV6-5
CDR3aa: CASSYLRDYSYEQYF
CDR3nt: TGTGCCAGCAGTTACTTGAGGGATTATTCCTACGAGCAGTACTTC

abundance: few
j_gene: TRBJ2-1
d_gene: -
v_gene: TRBV5-6
CDR3aa: CASSLYNEQFF
CDR3nt: TGTGCCAGCAGCCTGTACAATGAGCAGTTCTTC

abundance: once
j_gene: TRBJ1-2
d_gene: -
v_gene: TRBV19
CDR3aa: CASSSTGLYGYTF
CDR3nt: TGTGCCAGTAGTTCCACCGGTCTCTATGGCTACACCTTC

abundance: once
j_gene: TRBJ2-5
d_gene: TRBD2
v_gene: TRBV10-3
CDR3aa: CAISELAGGEETQYF
CDR3nt: TGTGCCATCAGTGAGTTGGCGGGGGGCGAAGAGACCCAGTACTTC

abundance: -
j_gene: TRBJ1-1
d_gene: -
v_gene: TRBV7-8
CDR3aa: CASSLEGWTDTEAFF
CDR3nt: TGTGCCAGCAGCTTAGAGGGGTGGACGGACACTGAAGCTTTCTTT

abundance: -
j_gene: TRBJ2-1
d_gene: -
v_gene: TRBV7-9
CDR3aa: CASMSPSYNEQFF
CDR3nt: TGTGCCAGCATGAGTCCCTCATACAATGAGCAGTTCTTC

abundance: -
j_gene: TRBJ2-7
d_gene: -
v_gene: TRBV19
CDR3aa: CASSIDGRRGYEQYF
CDR3nt: TGTGCCAGTAGTATAGATGGGCGGCGGGGATACGAGCAGTACTTC

abundance: -
j_gene: TRBJ1-3
d_gene: -
v_gene: TRBV6-6
CDR3aa: CASSDYTRSGNTIYF
CDR3nt: TGTGCCAGCAGTGACTACACAAGATCTGGAAACACCATATATTTT

abundance: -
j_gene: TRBJ1-1
d_gene: -
v_gene: TRBV2
CDR3aa: CASRQNRAFF
CDR3nt: TGTGCCAGCAGACAGAACAGGGCTTTCTTT

abundance: -
j_gene: TRBJ1-1
d_gene: TRBD1
v_gene: TRBV10-3
CDR3aa: CAIRWTGGENTEAFF
CDR3nt: TGTGCCATCAGGTGGACAGGGGGCGAGAACACTGAAGCTTTCTTT

abundance: -
j_gene: TRBJ1-6
d_gene: TRBD1
v_gene: TRBV7-2
CDR3aa: CASSPGQGQNSPLHF
CDR3nt: TGTGCCAGCAGCCCTGGACAGGGACAAAATTCACCCCTCCACTTT

abundance: -
j_gene: TRBJ2-7
d_gene: TRBD2
v_gene: TRBV2
CDR3aa: CASSASGGYEQYF
CDR3nt: TGTGCCAGCAGTGCCTCGGGGGGGTACGAGCAGTACTTC

abundance: once
j_gene: TRBJ2-3
d_gene: -
v_gene: TRBV5-6
CDR3aa: CASSLPGRADTQYF
CDR3nt: TGTGCCAGCAGCTTGCCCGGGCGGGCAGATACGCAGTATTTT

abundance: -
j_gene: TRBJ2-1
d_gene: -
v_gene: TRBV9
CDR3aa: CASSVLSGTYNEQFF
CDR3nt: TGTGCCAGCAGCGTATTAAGCGGCACCTACAATGAGCAGTTCTTC

abundance: once
j_gene: TRBJ2-2
d_gene: -
v_gene: TRBV18
CDR3aa: CASSPFRGAYHGELFF
CDR3nt: TGTGCCAGCTCACCCTTTCGGGGGGCGTATCACGGGGAGCTGTTTTTT

abundance: -
j_gene: TRBJ2-7
d_gene: TRBD1
v_gene: TRBV5-1
CDR3aa: CASTRQGIPSYEQYF
CDR3nt: TGCGCCAGCACCCGACAGGGAATACCCTCCTACGAGCAGTACTTC